This T cell receptor (beta chain) was profiled in a study of blood T cell repertoires in COVID-19. Data came from immunoSEQ multiplex PCR; TCRdb stores just in-frame clones and leaves some out. The table includes under 300,000 clones, around 81% detected once. V lost 2 bases to trimming and J lost 3 bases; unmatched junction nucleotides: 5. Germline CDR1 SGHTA, CDR2 FQGNSA. CDR3 length: 16 residues. This rearrangement joins TRBV7-2 to TRBJ2-5, with 11 bases identical to TRBD2. Source material: peripheral blood. The TCR comes from a man aged 25-45 years who had recovered from COVID-19. The CDR3 DNA is TGTGCCAGCAGCTTAAGCGGGACTAGCGGAAAAGAGACCCAGTACTTC. It codes for CASSLSGTSGKETQYF.